These 7 T cell receptor beta chains originate from one sample sequenced in a study of blood T cell repertoires in COVID-19. Measured with immunoSEQ multiplex PCR; TCRdb has only the in-frame clones, and not every one. The sample lists about 290,000 clones, roughly 91% occurring once. The sequenced material came from peripheral blood. The source of these receptors is a man aged 35-49 years with acute or convalescent COVID-19.

The V gene is TRBV18, the J gene TRBJ1-1; D unclear. This CDR3 comprises 13 residues. V shed 2 bases and J shed 3 bases, with 7 bases lying between them. The germline V gene has CDR1 KGHSH and CDR2 LQKENI. CDR3 in amino acids: CASSPGPDTEAFF. The CDR3 DNA is TGTGCCAGCTCACCAGGGCCCGACACTGAAGCTTTCTTT.

The count of this clone is one. The chain couples TRBV21-1 to TRBJ1-5; the D call of TRBD1 is as the table states it, not checked on the DNA. TRBV21-1 corresponds to a pseudogene. The CDR3 runs 17 residues. The CDR3 nucleotides read TGTGCCAGCAGGAAAGGAGGGACAGGGGTGAATAATCAGCCCCAGCATTTT. Translated, it gives CASRKGGTGVNNQPQHF.

V and J are TRBV12-3 or TRBV12-4 and TRBJ1-2; D gene uncertain. Trimming cost V 5 bases and J 3 bases, with 10 bases left between them. The CDR3 consists of 13 residues. The CDR3 loop is CASSAGEDYGYTF. The CDR3 DNA reads as TGTGCCAGCAGTGCCGGGGAGGACTATGGCTACACCTTC.

The chain has TRBV5-1 and TRBJ1-4, with a tentative D call TRBD1 (5 bases). Germline lookup yields CDR1 SGHRS and CDR2 YFSETQ. This CDR3 has 14 residues. Trimming cost V 5 bases and J 5 bases, with 13 bases left between them. The CDR3 DNA sequence: TGCGCCAGCAGTCGCGACAGAAACAATGAAAAACTGTTTTTT. Its protein product is CASSRDRNNEKLFF.

The count of this clone is one. The rearrangement uses TRBV7-9 and TRBJ2-5, with 10 bases that match TRBD1. J gave up 5 bases and V 5 bases, and 8 bases lay outside the gene matches. The germline V gene encodes CDR1 SEHNR and CDR2 FQNEAQ (reference sequence). CDR3 length: 15 amino acids. This CDR3 reads CASSARQGAGETQYF. DNA of the CDR3: TGTGCCAGCAGCGCCCGACAGGGGGCGGGGGAGACCCAGTACTTC.

The gene calls are TRBV6-1 and TRBJ1-6, with unresolved D. Germline V gives CDR1 MNHNS, CDR2 SASEGT. V lost 3 bases to trimming and J lost 0 bases, with 15 bases between them. CDR3 size: 18 residues. The CDR3 sequence: CASSEFGRDLSYNSPLHF. DNA for the CDR3: TGTGCCAGCAGTGAGTTTGGGAGGGATCTCTCCTATAATTCACCCCTCCACTTT.

The chain links TRBV6-6 to TRBJ1-5; 8 bases are shared with TRBD1. CDR1 is MNHNY and CDR2 is SVGAGI in the germline V gene (reference sequence). J gave up 8 bases and V 7 bases, and 16 bases lay outside the gene matches. CDR3 length: 16 amino acids. In nucleotides, the CDR3 is TGTGCCAGCACCTCCCGGACAGGGACTTGGGATGAGCCCCAGCATTTT. The encoded protein is CASTSRTGTWDEPQHF.